These 22 T cell receptor beta chains share one sample of origin, sequenced in a study of CD8+ T cells in alopecia areata. It was cDNA, reverse transcribed from extracted RNA, that served as the sequencing template. The assay was immunoSEQ multiplex PCR, and TCRdb's table has in-frame clones only and misses some. The sample includes about 150,000 clones, around two thirds of them seen just once. Sequenced sample: CD8+ T cells sorted from blood. These receptors were taken from a human donor in good health.

The CDR3 bases are TGTGCCAGCAGTTCGGGCCCCAGCCCGACAAACTATGGCTACACCTTC. Its translation is CASSSGPSPTNYGYTF. The V and J genes are TRBV27 and TRBJ1-2, with D unresolved. CDR3 length: 16 amino acids. The V end was cut by 4 bases, the J end by 2 bases, with 17 bases between. Germline CDR1 is MNHEY and CDR2 is SMNVEV (reference sequence).

The V and J genes are TRBV29-1 and TRBJ2-5, with D hard to call. The CDR3 runs to 11 residues. Germline loops: CDR1 SQVTM, CDR2 ANQGSEA. Trimming removed 4 bases from V and 5 bases from J, with 8 bases in between. CDR3 coding DNA: TGCAGCGTTGCCGGAAGGGAGACCCAGTACTTC. Encoded protein: CSVAGRETQYF.

This chain joins TRBV27 and TRBJ2-1; D possibly corresponds to TRBD2 (7 bases). Germline V gives CDR1 MNHEY, CDR2 SMNVEV (reference sequence). The CDR3 is 16 amino acids. Trimming cost V 4 bases and J 10 bases, with 23 bases left between them. The CDR3 reads CASSSAGAPGAGEQFF. The CDR3 DNA reads TGTGCCAGCAGTTCGGCGGGAGCTCCGGGGGCGGGCGAGCAGTTCTTC.

This sequence joins TRBV27 and TRBJ2-7; possible D gene TRBD1, 5 bases. CDR3 length: 15 amino acids. Trimming stripped 2 bases from V and 2 bases from J, with 13 bases between. The germline gives CDR1 MNHEY, CDR2 SMNVEV (reference sequence). CDR3 nucleotides: TGTGCCAGCAGTTTAGGGGCAGACTTAACCTACGAGCAGTACTTC. It encodes CASSLGADLTYEQYF.

This clone was counted between two and nine times. The genes are TRBV29-1 and TRBJ2-4; TRBD2 aligns across 8 bases. Germline-derived CDR1 and CDR2 are SQVTM and ANQGSEA. V was pared by 7 bases and J by 6 bases, with 8 bases of the junction left unmatched. CDR3 length: 13 residues. The CDR3 region is CSASGRAGNIQYF. CDR3 sequence (DNA): TGCAGCGCCTCCGGGAGGGCCGGAAACATTCAGTACTTC.

The chain employs TRBV4-1 and TRBJ2-1; 11 bases agree with TRBD2. The CDR3 has 17 residues. V dropped 7 bases and J dropped 3; count of bases not matched to a gene: 11. Germline-derived CDR1 and CDR2 are MGHRA and YSYEKL. CDR3 DNA sequence: TGCGCCAGCAAGGGTCGAACTAGCGGGAGATACTACAATGAGCAGTTCTTC. This codes for CASKGRTSGRYYNEQFF.

This clone appeared many times. The chain links TRBV2 to TRBJ2-7; D call uncertain. Germline CDR1 SNHLY, CDR2 FYNNEI. The CDR3 length is 13 residues. V gave up 3 bases and J gave up 6 bases, with 12 bases separating them. CDR3: CASSDASHGEQYF. The CDR3 nucleotides are TGTGCCAGCAGTGACGCCAGCCATGGCGAGCAGTACTTC.

The chain links TRBV7-8 to TRBJ2-1; possible D gene TRBD2, 5 bases. The ends were cut back, 5 bases at V and 3 bases at J, with 11 bases in the middle. Germline loops: CDR1 SGHVS, CDR2 FQNEAQ. There are 14 residues in the CDR3. The CDR3 sequence is CASSTEAYYNEQFF. In DNA form, the CDR3 reads TGTGCCAGCAGCACGGAGGCGTACTACAATGAGCAGTTCTTC.

This chain links TRBV21-1 with TRBJ2-3; TRBD2 is taken as the D call from the table, unchecked against the DNA. TRBV21-1 is tagged as a pseudogene. The CDR3 runs 15 residues. CDR3 nucleotides: TGTGCCAGCACCAAGGGGAGTAGGTCGGAGATGGAGCAGTATTTT. This gives the protein CASTKGSRSEMEQYF.

The V and J genes are TRBV27 and TRBJ1-1; D gene ambiguous. Germline CDR1 and CDR2: MNHEY and SMNVEV (reference sequence). There are 14 residues in the CDR3. V was pared by 5 bases and J by 1 base, with 11 bases between. The CDR3 reads CASSPRLGNTEAFF. CDR3 bases: TGTGCCAGCAGTCCCCGTCTAGGGAACACTGAAGCTTTCTTT.

This chain uses TRBV6-5 with TRBJ2-1, with a possible D match to TRBD1 (6 bases). CDR3 length: 16 residues. V lost 4 bases, J lost 6 bases, and 19 bases lay in between. Germline lookup yields CDR1 MNHEY and CDR2 SVGAGI. The CDR3: CASSSLAPGVGNEQFF. The CDR3, as DNA: TGTGCCAGCAGTTCCTTGGCCCCAGGGGTGGGCAATGAGCAGTTCTTC.

The chain uses TRBV11-1 and TRBJ2-1, with 8 bases fitting TRBD1. Germline CDR1 reads SGHAT; CDR2 reads FQDESV (reference sequence). The junction had 9 bases not matched to a gene; V was cut back by 5 bases and J by 6 bases. The CDR3 is made up of 15 amino acids. CDR3 nucleotides: TGTGCCAGCAGCCCCGGACAGGGTTCAGGCAATGAGCAGTTCTTC. Encoded protein: CASSPGQGSGNEQFF.

J is TRBJ2-6 and V is TRBV5-1; D not certain. V lost 0 bases, J lost 3 bases, and 4 bases lay in between. The CDR3 runs to 14 residues. The germline V gene has CDR1 SGHRS and CDR2 YFSETQ. The CDR3 spells CASSLARGANVLTF. Written as DNA, the CDR3 is TGCGCCAGCAGCTTGGCCCGTGGGGCCAACGTCCTGACTTTC.

The chain recombines TRBV2 with TRBJ1-4, with TRBD1 matching over 9 bases. The length of the CDR3 is 15 residues. The germline V gene encodes CDR1 SNHLY and CDR2 FYNNEI. The trim removed 6 bases at V and 0 bases at J, leaving 2 bases unmatched. CDR3 residues: CASRDRGATNEKLFF. The CDR3 bases are TGTGCCAGCAGGGACAGGGGTGCAACTAATGAAAAACTGTTTTTT. The full variable domain, in which reference TRBV2 and TRBJ1-4 provide the parts outside the CDR3, is EPEVTQTPSHQVTQMGQEVILRCVPISNHLYFYWYRQILGQKVEFLVSFYNNEISEKSEIFDDQFSVERPDGSNFTLKIRSTKLEDSAMYFCASRDRGATNEKLFFGSGTQLSVL.

This chain uses TRBV4-1 with TRBJ2-2; D ambiguous. The germline gives CDR1 MGHRA, CDR2 YSYEKL. V was shortened by 1 base and J by 0 bases, with 6 bases between the two germline ends. The CDR3 runs 15 residues. The CDR3, as DNA: TGCGCCAGCAGCCAAGCTAAAGCGAACACCGGGGAGCTGTTTTTT. Translation: CASSQAKANTGELFF.

The chain uses TRBV7-6 and TRBJ1-1; no clear D. With 5 bases removed from V and 2 bases from J, the gap between germline ends came to 6 bases. Germline V gene lookup returns CDR1 SGHVS and CDR2 FNYEAQ. The CDR3 runs 12 residues. CDR3 sequence: CASSGINTEAFF. As DNA, the CDR3 is TGTGCCAGCAGCGGGATAAACACTGAAGCTTTCTTT.

The rearrangement uses TRBV29-1 and TRBJ2-5; perhaps TRBD2 as D (5 bases). The DNA end lines up better with TRBJ2-7; the J call may be wrong. From germline, CDR1 is SQVTM and CDR2 ANQGSEA. The CDR3 sequence is 11 residues long. This CDR3 reads CSVESGYEQYF. CDR3 nucleotide sequence: TGCAGCGTTGAGTCGGGATACGAGCAGTACTTC.

V and J are TRBV27 and TRBJ1-1, with D unresolved. This CDR3 contains 17 residues. The germline gives CDR1 MNHEY, CDR2 SMNVEV (reference sequence). V was trimmed by 5 bases and J by 2 bases, leaving 21 bases between them. CDR3 loop: CASSLLYDRAANTEAFF. CDR3 bases: TGTGCCAGCAGTCTCCTGTATGATAGGGCCGCCAACACTGAAGCTTTCTTT.

The J gene is TRBJ2-1, the V gene TRBV29-1; TRBD1 aligns across 10 bases. The trim removed 7 bases at V and 7 bases at J, leaving 10 bases unmatched. This CDR3 contains 14 residues. Germline values: CDR1 SQVTM, CDR2 ANQGSEA. The CDR3 loop is CSAPGTGERNEQFF. The CDR3 coding sequence is TGCAGCGCACCTGGGACAGGGGAAAGGAATGAGCAGTTCTTC.

V gene TRBV29-1 combines with J gene TRBJ1-2; D might be TRBD1 (6 bases). With 4 bases removed from V and 3 bases from J, the gap between germline ends came to 9 bases. The germline V gene has CDR1 SQVTM and CDR2 ANQGSEA. The CDR3 consists of 12 residues. The chain's CDR3 is CSVATGDYGYTF. As DNA, the CDR3 is TGCAGCGTTGCGACAGGAGACTATGGCTACACCTTC.

V usage is TRBV11-2 and J usage is TRBJ2-7, with D uncertain. The length of the CDR3 is 11 residues. CDR1 and CDR2 from the germline V gene are SGHAT and FQNNGV. V dropped 3 bases and J dropped 2 bases, with 2 bases sitting between them. The CDR3 nucleotides read TGTGCCAGCAGCTTCACCTACGAGCAGTACTTC. Its protein is CASSFTYEQYF. The whole variable domain, filled in from reference TRBV11-2 and TRBJ2-7, reads EAGVAQSPRYKIIEKRQSVAFWCNPISGHATLYWYQQILGQGPKLLIQFQNNGVVDDSQLPKDRFSAERLKGVDSTLKIQPAKLEDSAVYLCASSFTYEQYFGPGTRLTVT.

The gene calls are TRBV9 and TRBJ2-3; TRBD1 matches 9 bases. The CDR3 extends over 14 amino acids. The trim removed 3 bases at V and 4 bases at J, leaving 3 bases unmatched. Germline V gene data show CDR1 as SGDLS and CDR2 as YYNGEE. This chain's CDR3 is CASSGDRDSDTQYF. CDR3 nucleotides: TGTGCCAGCAGCGGGGACAGGGACTCAGATACGCAGTATTTT. Complete variable domain (other parts from reference TRBV9 and TRBJ2-3): DSGVTQTPKHLITATGQRVTLRCSPRSGDLSVYWYQQSLDQGLQFLIQYYNGEERAKGNILERFSAQQFPDLHSELNLSSLELGDSALYFCASSGDRDSDTQYFGPGTRLTVL.